The rows below give T cell receptor beta chains drawn from one sample of a study of shared clonotypes between healthy human individuals. Clones were read by immunoSEQ multiplex PCR, and TCRdb kept only the in-frame ones, dropping some. Here the sample spans roughly 2.1 million clones, about 93% being singletons. Input material: naive CD8+ T cells from PBMCs. These receptors were obtained from a man between 18 and 35 years old in good health. Some clones in this sample may be carry-over from other donors' samples. The CDR3 runs from the conserved cysteine through the conserved F or W.

v_call: TRBV28
j_call: TRBJ1-3
cdr3_aa: CASSLYYRPGQGNSGNTIYF

v_call: TRBV30
j_call: TRBJ2-7
cdr3_aa: CAWSEGLAESYEQYF

v_call: TRBV7-3
j_call: TRBJ2-2
cdr3_aa: CASSFRGGTNTGELFF

v_call: TRBV5-1
j_call: TRBJ2-1
cdr3_aa: CASSPTPGNRRSTYNEQFF

v_call: TRBV19
j_call: TRBJ2-1
cdr3_aa: CASSMYSGLNLHNEQFF

v_call: TRBV5-1
j_call: TRBJ2-7
cdr3_aa: CASSDPSSYEQYF

v_call: TRBV7-8
j_call: TRBJ2-7
cdr3_aa: CASSPPDNYEQYF

v_call: TRBV5-5
j_call: TRBJ1-1
cdr3_aa: CASSLDGVRLNTEAFF

v_call: TRBV19
j_call: TRBJ2-7
cdr3_aa: CASSQRRDRDLEQYF

v_call: TRBV4-1
j_call: TRBJ1-1
cdr3_aa: CASSRTNTEAFF

v_call: TRBV7-2
j_call: TRBJ2-7
cdr3_aa: CASSSAGSSYEQYF

v_call: TRBV15
j_call: TRBJ1-2
cdr3_aa: CATSREHSSNYGYTF

v_call: TRBV28
j_call: TRBJ2-7
cdr3_aa: CASSFPPGEQYF

v_call: TRBV12-5
j_call: TRBJ2-1
cdr3_aa: CASGVGLLSDEQFF

v_call: TRBV4-1
j_call: TRBJ1-1
cdr3_aa: CASSPTQMNTEAFF

v_call: TRBV5-4
j_call: TRBJ2-4
cdr3_aa: CASSFWQADIQYF

v_call: TRBV18
j_call: TRBJ2-3
cdr3_aa: CASSPPGLAGITNTQYF

v_call: TRBV5-6
j_call: TRBJ2-1
cdr3_aa: CASSWWTSFSYNEQFF

v_call: TRBV9
j_call: TRBJ2-5
cdr3_aa: CASSYRGGAETQYF

v_call: TRBV4-1
j_call: TRBJ2-6
cdr3_aa: CASSQDLGTSGANVLTF

v_call: TRBV11-2
j_call: TRBJ1-2
cdr3_aa: CASSLLRGDYGYTF

v_call: TRBV28
j_call: TRBJ1-1
cdr3_aa: CASLLTPSNTEAFF

v_call: TRBV9
j_call: TRBJ2-3
cdr3_aa: CASSVGGSSTDTQYF

v_call: TRBV29-1
j_call: TRBJ2-7
cdr3_aa: CSGLAMGSYEQYF

v_call: TRBV2
j_call: TRBJ2-3
cdr3_aa: CASRSLKFSTDTQYF

v_call: TRBV7-9
j_call: TRBJ2-7
cdr3_aa: CASSAKGPYEQYF

v_call: TRBV28
j_call: TRBJ1-2
cdr3_aa: CASSLIVGGAADSNYGYTF

v_call: TRBV27
j_call: TRBJ2-7
cdr3_aa: CASRGQGFPYEQYF

v_call: TRBV5-1
j_call: TRBJ1-3
cdr3_aa: CASSLDLLESSGNTIYF

v_call: TRBV6-5
j_call: TRBJ1-5
cdr3_aa: CASSNYGNQPQHF

v_call: TRBV7-9
j_call: TRBJ2-1
cdr3_aa: CASSSLESRSYNEQFF

v_call: TRBV11-2
j_call: TRBJ1-2
cdr3_aa: CASSLDLSYLRVGYTF

v_call: TRBV19
j_call: TRBJ2-7
cdr3_aa: CASSILGHEQYF

v_call: TRBV19
j_call: TRBJ1-5
cdr3_aa: CASGGPDSNQPQHF

v_call: TRBV6-6
j_call: TRBJ1-1
cdr3_aa: CASSHSTGADTEAFF

v_call: TRBV9
j_call: TRBJ2-1
cdr3_aa: CASSARSHDNEQFF

v_call: TRBV27
j_call: TRBJ2-1
cdr3_aa: CASSLLPGGNGYNEQFF

v_call: TRBV11-2
j_call: TRBJ2-1
cdr3_aa: CASSLGVNEQFF

v_call: TRBV27
j_call: TRBJ1-4
cdr3_aa: CASSPFYRGGKLFF

v_call: TRBV7-9
j_call: TRBJ1-2
cdr3_aa: CASSTGPGGYTF

v_call: TRBV20-1
j_call: TRBJ2-7
cdr3_aa: CSARGNYEQYF

v_call: TRBV18
j_call: TRBJ2-1
cdr3_aa: CASSPPRLAGTDLLGQFF

v_call: TRBV4-1
j_call: TRBJ2-7
cdr3_aa: CASSQGGTYEQYF

v_call: TRBV15
j_call: TRBJ2-2
cdr3_aa: CATRRPMAGELFF

v_call: TRBV4-1
j_call: TRBJ2-7
cdr3_aa: CASSLALGVSYEQYF

v_call: TRBV11-1
j_call: TRBJ2-2
cdr3_aa: CASSAARVNPWELFF

v_call: TRBV14
j_call: TRBJ2-1
cdr3_aa: CASSQMTSGFLNEQFF

v_call: TRBV4-1
j_call: TRBJ1-4
cdr3_aa: CASSQEESGGLDPNEKLFF

v_call: TRBV14
j_call: TRBJ2-1
cdr3_aa: CASSLTGLAGHNEQFF

v_call: TRBV5-6
j_call: TRBJ1-2
cdr3_aa: CASSLGQGAQGYTF

v_call: TRBV5-5
j_call: TRBJ2-3
cdr3_aa: CASSLGLSDTQYF

v_call: TRBV21-1
j_call: TRBJ2-2
cdr3_aa: CASSIPSGSPGELFF

v_call: TRBV7-9
j_call: TRBJ2-7
cdr3_aa: CASSPPGHPYEQYF

v_call: TRBV9
j_call: TRBJ1-2
cdr3_aa: CASSVGIDYTF